This section outlines one T cell receptor (beta chain) sequence together with its context. The antigen this receptor binds is unknown. The input lacks base qualities; no much larger clone sits a single base away. In the germline V gene (reference sequence), CDR1 corresponds to LGHDT and CDR2 to YNNKEL. Relative to germline, V is 0 bases shorter and J is 3 bases shorter, with 11 bases between their ends. Counted from cysteine to phenylalanine, this CDR3 has 16 amino acids. Of the read, only the CDR3 DNA is kept; its 48 bases are in frame from base 1. RNA was extracted using the RNeasy kit, and about 0.5 to 1 microgram was reverse transcribed with random hexamers. The immunoSEQ multiplex PCR assay, covering 54 Vbeta and 13 Jbeta segments, was used to amplify TCR beta CDR3 regions. Bias from PCR amplification was corrected by using a synthetic template baseline for primer optimization and for computational correction. As for the authors' bioinformatics: Reads were annotated to V, D and J genes according to IMGT and were analyzed with immunoSEQ Analyzer, with only productive sequences retained. To calculate clonality, Shannon entropy was normalized by log2 of the number of productive unique sequences and then subtracted from one. For each patient and control, public and private clones were evaluated among the 100 most prevalent clones. Clones were defined as Susac-specific when absent from the healthy and MS cohorts, from over 950 published viral clones and from other ImmuneACCESS disease sequences. TCRdb reprocessing: public reads trimmed at Q25 with fastp, clones called with MiXCR, in-frame beta chains kept. Here each entry gathers all rows of one CDR3 protein and keeps the most common genes and DNA. These V and J calls originate from TCRdb's pipeline instead of the authors' own analysis. The sample table shows about 280,000 distinct CDR3 sequences, and roughly 81% are seen once. Of the sample, over 0.1% is held by the ten largest clones.

Peripheral blood CD8+ and CD4+ T cells from healthy donors, Susac syndrome patients and multiple sclerosis patients were profiled using high-throughput TCR beta sequencing. Multiple sclerosis controls were treatment-naive patients with stable or active relapsing-remitting disease fulfilling revised McDonald criteria. Bulk CD8+ and CD4+ T cells were purified magnetically by negative isolation, whereas CD8+ TEMRA cells were enriched by FACS. Blood was collected in EDTA tubes and processed within 24 hours, with PBMCs isolated through density gradient centrifugation. PBMCs intended for TCR sequencing were cryopreserved in liquid nitrogen and thawed later in a water bath at 37 degrees C. Purity of sorted or isolated CD4+, CD8+ and CD8+ TEMRA cells was at least 90%. This record belongs to a study of CD8 T cells in Susac syndrome (dated by TCRdb to between 2017 and 2020). Looking at the study overall: Whether CD8+ T cell activation and differentiation in Susac syndrome was antigen driven was tested using repertoire sequencing. The study compared CD8+ T cell repertoire clonality among roughly 12 healthy donors, around 14 Susac syndrome patients and approximately 16 multiple sclerosis patients.

Overall study outcomes, separate from this receptor: The study acknowledged that relatively few individuals were included in the TCR sequencing and HLA analysis.

The sequence joins TRBV3-1 to TRBJ1-4; the D gene assignment is ambiguous. The sample taken for sequencing was CD8+ T cells from PBMCs. The receptor was isolated from a human donor with multiple sclerosis. The sequenced DNA is TGTGCCAGCAGCCAAGATTGGCCAGAGGCTAATGAAAAACTGTTTTTT. This translates into CASSQDWPEANEKLFF.